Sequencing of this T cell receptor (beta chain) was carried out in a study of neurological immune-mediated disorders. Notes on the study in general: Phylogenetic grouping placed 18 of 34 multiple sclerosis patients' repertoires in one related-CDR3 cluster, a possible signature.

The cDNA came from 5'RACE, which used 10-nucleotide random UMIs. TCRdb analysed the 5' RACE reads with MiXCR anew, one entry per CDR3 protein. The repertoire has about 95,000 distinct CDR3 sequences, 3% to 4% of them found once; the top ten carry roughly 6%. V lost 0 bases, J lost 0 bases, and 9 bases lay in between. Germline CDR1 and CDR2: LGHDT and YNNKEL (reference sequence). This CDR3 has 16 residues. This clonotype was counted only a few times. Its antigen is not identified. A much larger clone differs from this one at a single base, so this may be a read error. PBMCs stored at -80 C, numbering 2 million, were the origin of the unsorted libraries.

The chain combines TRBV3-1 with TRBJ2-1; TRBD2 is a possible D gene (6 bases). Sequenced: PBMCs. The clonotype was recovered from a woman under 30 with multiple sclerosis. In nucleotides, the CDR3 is TGTGCCAGCAGCCAAGATGACGGGGGCTCCTACAATGAGCAGTTCTTC. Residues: CASSQDDGGSYNEQFF.